These T cell receptor beta chains were read from a single sample in a study of cytomegalovirus exposure and HLA in healthy donors. Clones were read by immunoSEQ multiplex PCR, and TCRdb kept only the in-frame ones, dropping some. The sample includes 150,000 to 200,000 clones, about 90% of them seen just once. The sequenced material came from PBMCs. These TCRs come from a boy between 2 and 15 years old in good health and CMV-seronegative. Both conserved end residues are part of each CDR3. The order of the fields is J gene, V gene, clone size, CDR3 length, D gene, CDR3 protein, CDR3 DNA. The D gene is left open where the match is weak. Some rows mark clone size as missing; the rest say once, few, many or name a class of expanded clone.

j_call: TRBJ2-1
v_call: TRBV9
clone_size: NA
cdr3_length: 18
d_call: TRBD2
cdr3_aa: CASSPSRLAASSYNEQFF
cdr3_nt: TGTGCCAGCAGCCCGAGTAGACTAGCGGCAAGCTCCTACAATGAGCAGTTCTTC

j_call: TRBJ2-3
v_call: TRBV19
clone_size: NA
cdr3_length: 15
d_call: NA
cdr3_aa: CASSMISGSTDTQYF
cdr3_nt: TGTGCCAGTAGTATGATCAGCGGGAGCACAGATACGCAGTATTTT

j_call: TRBJ2-4
v_call: TRBV9
clone_size: NA
cdr3_length: 15
d_call: TRBD2
cdr3_aa: CASSARWGGENIQYF
cdr3_nt: TGTGCCAGCAGCGCCAGATGGGGAGGGGAAAACATTCAGTACTTC

j_call: TRBJ2-7
v_call: TRBV7-9
clone_size: once
cdr3_length: 14
d_call: TRBD1
cdr3_aa: CSSSFGTGGYEQYF
cdr3_nt: TGTTCCAGCAGCTTTGGGACAGGTGGTTACGAGCAGTACTTC

j_call: TRBJ2-7
v_call: TRBV2
clone_size: NA
cdr3_length: 13
d_call: NA
cdr3_aa: CASSPSGSHEQYF
cdr3_nt: TGTGCCAGCAGCCCCTCGGGTTCCCACGAGCAGTACTTC

j_call: TRBJ2-1
v_call: TRBV11-2
clone_size: NA
cdr3_length: 12
d_call: TRBD1
cdr3_aa: CASKGDSHEQFF
cdr3_nt: TGTGCCAGCAAAGGGGACAGCCATGAGCAGTTCTTC

j_call: TRBJ2-1
v_call: TRBV28
clone_size: NA
cdr3_length: 16
d_call: TRBD2
cdr3_aa: CASSRSGGLPYNEQFF
cdr3_nt: TGTGCCAGCAGTCGTAGCGGGGGCCTCCCCTACAATGAGCAGTTCTTC

j_call: TRBJ2-5
v_call: TRBV2
clone_size: NA
cdr3_length: 13
d_call: NA
cdr3_aa: CASRTRVEETQYF
cdr3_nt: TGTGCCAGCAGAACCAGGGTTGAAGAGACCCAGTACTTC

j_call: TRBJ1-4
v_call: TRBV6-1
clone_size: NA
cdr3_length: 14
d_call: TRBD1
cdr3_aa: CASSEVTGAEKLFF
cdr3_nt: TGTGCCAGCAGTGAAGTAACAGGGGCCGAAAAACTGTTTTTT

j_call: TRBJ2-5
v_call: TRBV7-9
clone_size: NA
cdr3_length: 17
d_call: NA
cdr3_aa: CASSERGTDLLGETQYF
cdr3_nt: TGTGCCAGCAGCGAACGGGGGACAGATTTACTAGGGGAGACCCAGTACTTC

j_call: TRBJ1-4
v_call: TRBV7-9
clone_size: NA
cdr3_length: 14
d_call: TRBD1
cdr3_aa: CASSRDRGNEKLFF
cdr3_nt: TGTGCCAGCAGTCGGGACAGGGGTAATGAAAAACTGTTTTTT

j_call: TRBJ1-3
v_call: TRBV7-8
clone_size: NA
cdr3_length: 14
d_call: NA
cdr3_aa: CASSTPQGGNTIYF
cdr3_nt: TGTGCCAGCAGCACTCCACAGGGCGGAAACACCATATATTTT

j_call: TRBJ2-5
v_call: TRBV15
clone_size: NA
cdr3_length: 13
d_call: NA
cdr3_aa: CATSRRGRETQYF
cdr3_nt: TGTGCCACCAGCCGTAGAGGAAGGGAGACCCAGTACTTC

j_call: TRBJ1-1
v_call: TRBV7-3
clone_size: NA
cdr3_length: 17
d_call: NA
cdr3_aa: CASSYPRVRERDTEAFF
cdr3_nt: TGTGCCAGCAGCTACCCTAGAGTTCGGGAAAGGGACACTGAAGCTTTCTTT

j_call: TRBJ2-1
v_call: TRBV10-3
clone_size: NA
cdr3_length: 15
d_call: NA
cdr3_aa: CAISGTRGVNNEQFF
cdr3_nt: TGTGCCATCAGCGGGACTCGTGGCGTAAACAATGAGCAGTTCTTC